Sequencing of this T cell receptor beta chain was carried out in a study of spatial heterogeneity in lung cancer. Points from the study as a whole: The study found ubiquitous expanded tumor TCRs in blood more at resection than follow-up.

Per the germline V gene, CDR1 is LNHDA and CDR2 is SQIVND (reference sequence). With 10 bases clipped from V and 1 base from J, the junction kept 3 bases outside the gene matches. The CDR3 covers 13 residues. Individually, TCR cDNA molecules were each labelled with a unique molecular identifier. TCRdb ran MiXCR on the 5' RACE reads and lists one entry per CDR3 protein. The table has over 50,000 distinct CDR3 sequences, nearly 6.5% seen once. Details on this clonotype: Its antigen is currently unknown.

The sample's time point: sample taken at primary tumor resection. Patients with untreated early-stage non-small cell lung cancer, numbering around 72, were the donors. In each case, whole RNA from tumor, nontumor lung or frozen PBMC was sequenced unsorted. The material sequenced was PBMCs, taken at surgery. The sequence was collected from a female donor with early-stage non-small cell lung cancer. This chain uses TRBV19 with TRBJ2-2; 7 bases are shared with TRBD1. Here the CDR3 reads CATQGENTGELFF. The CDR3 DNA follows: TGTGCCACCCAGGGGGAGAACACCGGGGAGCTGTTTTTT.